The T cell receptor beta chain described here comes from a study of esophageal squamous cell carcinoma under preoperative chemotherapy. Study as a whole: Samples included peripheral blood T cells as well as tumor-infiltrating lymphocytes.

The time point was: before preoperative PTX-NDP chemotherapy. This clonotype is labeled as large. The antigen remains unidentified. TCRdb used MiXCR to reprocess the PCR reads, holding one entry per CDR3 protein. The repertoire holds 5,000 to 7,500 distinct CDR3 sequences, around 33% seen once, with 11% to 15% in the top ten. Study-level results: After paclitaxel-nedaplatin, abundant clones were more likely to contract than amplify.

This CDR3 has 15 amino acids. Germline-derived CDR1 and CDR2 are SGHNT and YENEEA. The source of this sequence is a human donor with esophageal squamous cell carcinoma. The donor label of this sample is uncertain. The sample was collected from a patient given preoperative chemotherapy. The genes are TRBV11-3 and TRBJ2-1; possibly TRBD2 for D (5 bases). The end of the DNA aligns better with TRBJ2-7, so the J call may be wrong. CDR3 protein: CASSDGVGVGYEQYF. Written as DNA, the CDR3 is TGTGCCAGCAGCGACGGGGTCGGGGTCGGCTACGAGCAGTACTTC.